This TCR beta chain was captured in a study of T cell responses to AZD1222 COVID-19 vaccine. CDR3 length equals 15 residues. Deletions cut 0 bases from V and 6 bases from J, with 13 bases between. Germline V gene lookup returns CDR1 LGHNA and CDR2 YNFKEQ. TCRdb keeps only in-frame clones here, not all; method: immunoSEQ multiplex PCR. The sample lists about 100,000 clones, 75% to 90% seen once, with roughly 2.4% in the top ten. General study points: Rises in breadth and depth of Spike-specific TCRs came after two AZD1222 doses.

Note on this clone: Its antigen is currently unknown.

This receptor was obtained from an adult who received the AZD1222 COVID-19 vaccine. Sequencing used peripheral blood, obtained 28 days after the second AZD1222 dose. This chain uses TRBV4-2 with TRBJ2-3; possible D gene TRBD2, 6 bases. CDR3: CASSQDLATGDTQYF. DNA of the CDR3: TGTGCCAGCAGCCAAGATCTAGCGACGGGGGATACGCAGTATTTT.